Below, 23 T cell receptor beta chains from the same sample are listed, as sequenced in a study of blood T cells in healthy people across ages. A second roughly 7 to 12 cycle PCR used barcoded and J-beta primers. One entry per CDR3 protein results from TCRdb running MiXCR on the 5' RACE reads. Of roughly 1.5 million distinct CDR3 sequences listed, roughly 43% are singletons. What was sequenced was blood. These TCRs come from a woman between 18 and 29 years old in good health.

The table lists this clonotype with a few counts. The J gene is TRBJ2-3, the V gene TRBV12-3 or TRBV12-4, with D unclear. CDR3 length: 14 residues. V gave up 2 bases and J gave up 3 bases, with 9 bases separating them. The CDR3: CASSLPTATDTQYF. DNA of the CDR3: TGTGCCAGCAGTTTACCGACGGCTACAGATACGCAGTATTTT.

CDR3 region: CASSLGMGPETQYF. CDR3 nucleotide sequence: TGTGCCAGCAGCTTAGGGATGGGGCCAGAGACCCAGTACTTC. The chain couples TRBV7-2 to TRBJ2-5, with a possible D match to TRBD1 (5 bases). Germline V gene data show CDR1 as SGHTA and CDR2 as FQGNSA. This CDR3 has 14 residues. The V and J ends lost 1 base and 4 bases respectively, with 10 bases between them.

The chain employs TRBV6-2 or TRBV6-3 and TRBJ2-1; D gene unclear. The V end lost 6 bases, the J end lost 6 bases, and 15 bases lay between the germline ends. CDR1 and CDR2 (germline): MNHEY, SVGEGT. There are 14 residues in the CDR3. DNA of the CDR3: TGTGCCAGCAGCTCCTCCCCCTGGGGCAATGAGCAGTTCTTC. This encodes CASSSSPWGNEQFF.

The CDR3 loop is CASSLKGRDGYTF. The CDR3 nucleotides read TGTGCCAGCTCACTGAAAGGACGGGATGGCTACACCTTC. This sequence joins TRBV18 and TRBJ1-2; D remains ambiguous. V was cut by 4 bases and J by 6 bases, with 12 bases left in between. Germline V gene lookup returns CDR1 KGHSH and CDR2 LQKENI. The CDR3 extends over 13 amino acids.

The chain joins TRBV9 to TRBJ2-7; D may match TRBD1 or TRBD2 (6 bases each). V was shortened by 10 bases and J by 6 bases, with 17 bases between the two germline ends. Germline CDR1 reads SGDLS; CDR2 reads YYNGEE. This CDR3 contains 12 residues. CDR3 in amino acids: CAAGHWRVEQYF. Here the CDR3 DNA reads TGTGCCGCGGGACACTGGCGTGTCGAGCAGTACTTC.

This clonotype occurred a few times. The rearrangement joins TRBV6-1 to TRBJ2-3; D gene unclear. V dropped 3 bases and J dropped 5 bases, with 9 bases sitting between them. Germline CDR1 reads MNHNS; CDR2 reads SASEGT. The CDR3 sequence is 13 residues long. In DNA, the CDR3 is TGTGCCAGCAGTGAGGGGTACCAAGATACGCAGTATTTT. This gives the protein CASSEGYQDTQYF.

For this clonotype: Just one base apart from a much larger clone, this may be a read error. This chain uses TRBV7-3 with TRBJ1-2; weak D call: TRBD1 (6 bases). CDR1 SGHTA and CDR2 FQGTGA come from the germline V gene. Trimming cost V 5 bases and J 6 bases, with 19 bases left between them. The CDR3 contains 15 residues. CDR3 nucleotide sequence: TGTGCCAGCAGCCCCTATACGGACAGTCCCCATGGCTACACCTTC. It codes for CASSPYTDSPHGYTF.

The sample holds a few counts of this clonotype. The V and J genes are TRBV20-1 and TRBJ2-1; no clear D. Per germline, CDR1 DFQATT and CDR2 SNEGSKA (reference sequence). V lost 5 bases, J lost 0 bases, and 17 bases lay in between. There are 16 residues in the CDR3. CDR3 DNA sequence: TGCAGTGCTCTGATGCCCGGGTCGAGCTCCTACAATGAGCAGTTCTTC. Residues: CSALMPGSSSYNEQFF.

This chain joins TRBV29-1 and TRBJ2-5; unclear D gene. The tail of the sequence fits TRBJ2-7 better, so the J call may be wrong. The CDR3 consists of 11 residues. Germline CDR1 and CDR2: SQVTM and ANQGSEA. The CDR3 nucleotides read TGCAGCGTTCTGGGTGGGCACGAGCAGTACTTC. Translating it yields CSVLGGHEQYF.

The chain employs TRBV4-3 and TRBJ2-7; 7 bases are a match to TRBD1. The DNA end favors TRBJ2-5, so the J call may be wrong. Germline V lookup: CDR1 LGHNA, CDR2 YSLEER. The CDR3 has 18 residues. The CDR3 spells CASSQDWRGAGGLETQYF. The CDR3 DNA follows: TGCGCCAGCAGCCAAGATTGGCGTGGGGCAGGGGGTCTGGAGACCCAGTACTTC.

Points on this clonotype: One junction end does not reproduce the germline sequence, and a read error may be involved. The chain has TRBV7-9 and TRBJ2-1; D is uncertain. The CDR3 covers 13 residues. Germline V CDR1 and CDR2: SEHNR, FQNEAQ (reference sequence). The CDR3 DNA reads TGTGCCAGCTGCCTGACTGGATACAAGGAGCAGTTCTTC. Residues: CASCLTGYKEQFF.

CDR3 DNA: TGTGCCAGCAGCCGAACCATCACAGATACGCAGTATTTT. It codes for CASSRTITDTQYF. The V gene is TRBV7-2, the J gene TRBJ2-3; D is unclear. V shed 5 bases and J shed 2 bases, with 8 bases lying between them. The CDR3 contains 13 residues. Germline lookup yields CDR1 SGHTA and CDR2 FQGNSA. The full variable domain, its missing parts supplied by reference TRBV7-2 and TRBJ2-3, is GAGVSQSPSNKVTEKGKDVELRCDPISGHTALYWYRQSLGQGLEFLIYFQGNSAPDKSGLPSDRFSAERTGGSVSTLTIQRTQQEDSAVYLCASSRTITDTQYFGPGTRLTVL.

This sequence joins TRBV7-2 and TRBJ1-2; D unresolved. V gave up 0 bases and J gave up 7 bases, with 15 bases separating them. Germline V gene lookup returns CDR1 SGHTA and CDR2 FQGNSA. The CDR3 extends over 15 amino acids. The CDR3 DNA is TGTGCCAGCAGCTTAGCACTCTCTGGACGAGCTGGCTACACCTTC. Its translation: CASSLALSGRAGYTF.

The rearrangement joins TRBV3-1 to TRBJ2-5; TRBD1 matches 9 bases. The germline CDR1 and CDR2 sequences are LGHDT and YNNKEL (reference sequence). V was pared by 1 base and J by 11 bases, with 14 bases of the junction left unmatched. This CDR3 spans 16 amino acids. The CDR3 sequence is CASSQAPTGTGNEQYF. The CDR3, as DNA: TGTGCCAGCAGCCAAGCCCCTACCGGGACAGGGAATGAGCAGTACTTC.

The V call is TRBV6-1, the J call TRBJ1-2; D is ambiguous. The germline V and J ends were trimmed by 1 base and 2 bases, with 11 bases remaining between them. This CDR3 is 15 amino acids long. Germline V gene lookup returns CDR1 MNHNS and CDR2 SASEGT. The CDR3 nucleotides are TGTGCCAGCAGTGAAGATCACACATGGAACTATGGCTACACCTTC. It is translated as CASSEDHTWNYGYTF.

J is TRBJ2-7 and V is TRBV5-1, with D perhaps matching TRBD2 (6 bases). Between the trimmed V and J ends, which lost 4 bases and 2 bases, there was a span of 16 bases. The CDR3 is made up of 15 amino acids. Per germline, CDR1 SGHRS and CDR2 YFSETQ. The CDR3, as DNA: TGCGCCAGCAGCCGTGGGGGGACGGCTACCTACGAGCAGTACTTC. Protein: CASSRGGTATYEQYF.

This clonotype came up a few times. J is TRBJ2-1 and V is TRBV10-3, with no clear D. CDR3 size: 14 residues. Germline V gene sequence: CDR1 ENHRY, CDR2 SYGVKD. V lost 2 bases to trimming and J lost 0 bases, with 5 bases between them. CDR3 sequence: CAISEPSSYNEQFF. In DNA, the CDR3 is TGTGCCATCAGTGAGCCCAGCTCCTACAATGAGCAGTTCTTC.

This chain joins TRBV7-9 and TRBJ2-1, with D possibly matching TRBD1 (6 bases). CDR3 length equals 16 residues. Germline V lookup: CDR1 SEHNR, CDR2 FQNEAQ (reference sequence). The V end was cut by 5 bases, the J end by 0 bases, with 14 bases between. The CDR3 protein is CASSPPGQLSYNEQFF. The CDR3 bases are TGTGCCAGCAGCCCTCCCGGACAGCTCTCCTACAATGAGCAGTTCTTC.

V and J are TRBV4-3 and TRBJ1-5, with D tentatively TRBD1 (5 bases). The CDR3 is 16 amino acids. Germline CDR1 reads LGHNA; CDR2 reads YSLEER. V was shortened by 0 bases and J by 1 base, with 10 bases between the two germline ends. The DNA for the CDR3 is TGCGCCAGCAGCCAAGATCCCGGGGGAAGCAATCAGCCCCAGCATTTT. It translates to CASSQDPGGSNQPQHF.

This clonotype was counted once. The J gene is TRBJ1-6, the V gene TRBV6-5; D perhaps matches TRBD1 (6 bases). Germline lookup yields CDR1 MNHEY and CDR2 SVGAGI. The V and J ends lost 3 bases and 10 bases respectively, with 13 bases between them. There are 14 residues in the CDR3. The CDR3 sequence: CASSYTRTDSPLHF. In DNA form, the CDR3 reads TGTGCCAGCAGTTATACCCGGACAGACTCACCCCTCCACTTT.

This clonotype was seen once. A much more abundant neighbour one base away suggests this may be a read error. J is TRBJ2-1 and V is TRBV25-1; D unclear. The CDR3 runs to 13 residues. Per germline, CDR1 MGHDK and CDR2 SYGVNS. The CDR3 sequence: CGSSESPYNEQFF. In DNA, the CDR3 is TGTGGCAGCAGTGAATCCCCCTACAATGAGCAGTTCTTC.

This clonotype was observed a single time. J is TRBJ2-1 and V is TRBV27; 9 bases fit TRBD2. Germline loops: CDR1 MNHEY, CDR2 SMNVEV (reference sequence). V gave up 7 bases and J gave up 4 bases; unmatched junction bases: 5. The CDR3 has 14 residues. The CDR3 spells CASMVLAGYNEQFF. CDR3 nucleotides: TGTGCCAGCATGGTCCTAGCGGGGTACAATGAGCAGTTCTTC.

This clonotype was counted only a few times. The chain is built from TRBV4-1 and TRBJ2-1; 9 bases fit TRBD2. The DNA end is a closer match to TRBJ2-7, so the J assignment may be wrong. This CDR3 comprises 17 residues. Looked up from germline, CDR1 is MGHRA and CDR2 is YSYEKL. The CDR3 coding sequence is TGCGCCAGCAGCCAAGGTCCTAGCGGGGTTCTCTACAATGAGCAGTACTTC. Translating it yields CASSQGPSGVLYNEQYF.